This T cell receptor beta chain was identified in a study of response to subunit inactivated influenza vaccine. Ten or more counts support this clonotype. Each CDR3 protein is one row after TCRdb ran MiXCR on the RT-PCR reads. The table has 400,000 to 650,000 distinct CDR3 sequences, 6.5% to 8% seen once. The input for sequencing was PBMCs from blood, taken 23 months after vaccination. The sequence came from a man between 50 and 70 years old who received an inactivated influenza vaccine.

CDR3 residues: CASSPRGGGRTGELFF. CDR3 DNA: TGTGCCAGCAGCCCCCGAGGCGGGGGCCGGACCGGGGAGCTGTTTTTT. This chain links TRBV7-2 with TRBJ2-2; a possible D gene is TRBD2 (7 bases). CDR1 is SGHTA and CDR2 is FQGNSA in the germline V gene. CDR3 length: 16 amino acids. Trimming took 5 bases from V and 5 from J, leaving 18 bases between them.